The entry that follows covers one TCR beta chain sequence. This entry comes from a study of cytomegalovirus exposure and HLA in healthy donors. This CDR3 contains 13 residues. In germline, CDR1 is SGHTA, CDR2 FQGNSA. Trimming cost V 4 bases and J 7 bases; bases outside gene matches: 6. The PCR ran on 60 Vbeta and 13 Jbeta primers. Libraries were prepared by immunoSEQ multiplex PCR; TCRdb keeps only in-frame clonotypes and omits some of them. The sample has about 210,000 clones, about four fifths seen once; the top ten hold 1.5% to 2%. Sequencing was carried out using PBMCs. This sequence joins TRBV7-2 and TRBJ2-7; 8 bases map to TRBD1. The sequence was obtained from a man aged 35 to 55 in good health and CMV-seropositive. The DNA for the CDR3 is TGTGCCAGCAGCTGGACAGGGCGAAGAGAGCAGTACTTC. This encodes CASSWTGRREQYF. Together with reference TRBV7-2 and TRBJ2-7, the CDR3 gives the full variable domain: GAGVSQSPSNKVTEKGKDVELRCDPISGHTALYWYRQSLGQGLEFLIYFQGNSAPDKSGLPSDRFSAERTGGSVSTLTIQRTQQEDSAVYLCASSWTGRREQYFGPGTRLTVT.